Below are 30 T cell receptor beta chains sequenced from a single sample in a study of technical replicates of blood from four donors. TCRdb's copy holds only in-frame clones and misses some; the assay was immunoSEQ multiplex PCR. Of fewer than 85,000 clones detected, 90% to 95% appear once; the ten largest clones hold 0.39%. The sequenced sample consisted of T cells isolated from PBMCs. The receptors were gathered from a human donor in good health.

This chain joins TRBV4-2 and TRBJ2-3; TRBD2 agrees at 14 bases. V dropped 3 bases and J dropped 1; count of bases not matched to a gene: 9. The CDR3 covers 19 residues. Germline CDR1 is LGHNA and CDR2 is YNFKEQ. DNA for the CDR3: TGTGCCAGCAGCCAGGTCGGGACTAGCGGGAGTAGGGGCACAGATACGCAGTATTTT. It encodes CASSQVGTSGSRGTDTQYF.

DNA of the CDR3: TGTGCCAGCAGCAAACCTCCGGACAGGGGTTCCTTCCACGAGCAGTACTTC. It codes for CASSKPPDRGSFHEQYF. The chain is built from TRBV21-1 and TRBJ2-7; the table's D call TRBD1 went unverified against the DNA. TRBV21-1 is a documented pseudogene. The CDR3 extends over 17 amino acids.

The V call is TRBV28, the J call TRBJ2-7; 7 nucleotides line up with TRBD1. Germline values: CDR1 MDHEN, CDR2 SYDVKM. The ends lost 6 bases at V and 2 bases at J; junction bases unmatched: 4. This CDR3 has 13 amino acids. The CDR3: CASRGTEAYEQYF. CDR3 DNA sequence: TGTGCCAGCAGAGGGACAGAAGCCTACGAGCAGTACTTC.

The chain is built from TRBV10-3 and TRBJ1-2; no clear D. Germline assignment: CDR1 ENHRY and CDR2 SYGVKD. Trimming took off 2 bases at V and 6 bases at J, with 10 bases between the two ends. This CDR3 is built from 13 residues. CDR3 loop: CAISEMQVDGYTF. The CDR3 nucleotides are TGTGCCATCAGTGAGATGCAGGTCGATGGCTACACCTTC.

The chain uses TRBV18 and TRBJ1-5; 10 positions agree with TRBD1. Germline V gene lookup returns CDR1 KGHSH and CDR2 LQKENI. The CDR3 extends over 16 amino acids. The V gene end was trimmed by 4 bases and the J gene end by 2 bases; junction bases not matched to a gene: 5. The CDR3, as DNA: TGTGCCAGCTCACGTCCCGGGACAGGGGGCAATCAGCCCCAGCATTTT. It is translated as CASSRPGTGGNQPQHF.

The V gene is TRBV7-9, the J gene TRBJ1-1, with a weak D call TRBD1 (5 bases). The CDR3 covers 14 residues. CDR1 and CDR2 from the germline V gene are SEHNR and FQNEAQ (reference sequence). V was shortened by 3 bases and J by 5 bases, with 13 bases between the two germline ends. Written as DNA, the CDR3 is TGTGCCAGCAGCTTCCAGGGTGAAAGGACTGAAGCTTTCTTT. Protein product: CASSFQGERTEAFF.

The chain carries TRBV7-2 and TRBJ2-1; 10 bases are a match to TRBD2. V lost 0 bases and J lost 4; bases outside the gene matches: 6. CDR3 length: 17 residues. CDR1 SGHTA and CDR2 FQGNSA come from the germline V gene. This CDR3 reads CASSLAAGLAAYNEQFF. Here the CDR3 DNA reads TGTGCCAGCAGCTTAGCGGCAGGACTAGCGGCATACAATGAGCAGTTCTTC.

V is TRBV28 and J is TRBJ2-7; unclear D gene. The CDR3 contains 14 residues. In germline, CDR1 is MDHEN, CDR2 SYDVKM. V was cut by 7 bases and J by 2 bases, with 15 bases left in between. This chain's CDR3 is CASNQALWTYEQYF. The CDR3, as DNA: TGTGCCAGCAACCAGGCTCTCTGGACCTACGAGCAGTACTTC.

The J gene is TRBJ2-7, the V gene TRBV9; possible D gene TRBD2, 5 bases. V was trimmed by 5 bases and J by 6 bases, leaving 15 bases between them. Per germline, CDR1 SGDLS and CDR2 YYNGEE. The CDR3 has 13 amino acids. The CDR3 region is CASSVGPSGEQYF. The DNA for the CDR3 is TGTGCCAGCAGTGTTGGGCCCAGCGGCGAGCAGTACTTC.

This chain uses TRBV18 with TRBJ1-4, with D tentatively TRBD1 (6 bases). CDR1 and CDR2 from the germline V gene are KGHSH and LQKENI. Trimming pared 4 bases from V and 0 bases from J, leaving 12 bases between. The CDR3 is 16 amino acids. CDR3 in DNA: TGTGCCAGCTCACAACAGGGATCTGCAACTAATGAAAAACTGTTTTTT. This gives the protein CASSQQGSATNEKLFF.

The J gene is TRBJ2-1, the V gene TRBV6-5; 7 nucleotides match TRBD2. With 2 bases clipped from V and 4 bases from J, the junction kept 2 bases outside the gene matches. The CDR3 extends over 14 amino acids. Germline CDR1 reads MNHEY; CDR2 reads SVGAGI. CDR3 amino acids: CASSYGGGYNEQFF. DNA for the CDR3: TGTGCCAGCAGTTACGGGGGAGGGTACAATGAGCAGTTCTTC.

The chain joins TRBV4-1 to TRBJ2-5, with a tentative D call TRBD2 (6 bases). The germline V and J ends were trimmed by 2 bases and 2 bases, with 12 bases remaining between them. CDR3 length: 15 residues. CDR1 and CDR2 (germline): MGHRA, YSYEKL. The CDR3 sequence: CASSQRGTDQETQYF. CDR3 bases: TGCGCCAGCAGCCAACGGGGGACGGATCAAGAGACCCAGTACTTC.

This chain connects TRBV30 to TRBJ2-6, with D possibly being TRBD1 (6 bases). CDR1 and CDR2 (germline): GTSNPN, SVGIG (reference sequence). Trimming stripped 8 bases from V and 0 bases from J, with 20 bases between. CDR3 length: 17 residues. CDR3 sequence: CASTGYGLRSGANVLTF. The CDR3 bases are TGTGCCAGCACAGGGTACGGACTCCGCTCTGGGGCCAACGTCCTGACTTTC.

The chain is built from TRBV6-1 and TRBJ2-3; 10 bases line up with TRBD2. The CDR3 extends over 15 amino acids. Germline assignment: CDR1 MNHNS and CDR2 SASEGT. V dropped 6 bases and J dropped 2; count of bases not matched to a gene: 5. CDR3 in DNA: TGTGCCAGCAGACGGACTAGCGGAGACACAGATACGCAGTATTTT. Translating gives CASRRTSGDTDTQYF.

DNA for the CDR3: TGCGCCAGCAGCTTGCAAAGCGGGAGGTACAATGAGCAGTTCTTC. It translates to CASSLQSGRYNEQFF. The genes are TRBV5-1 and TRBJ2-1; 9 bases line up with TRBD2. The CDR3 is 15 residues long. V was clipped by 1 base and J by 4 bases; unmatched bases: 3. The germline V gene encodes CDR1 SGHRS and CDR2 YFSETQ.

Only one count was recorded for this clone. V gene TRBV18 combines with J gene TRBJ1-1, with no clear D. Germline V gene lookup returns CDR1 KGHSH and CDR2 LQKENI. The CDR3 has 15 residues. Trimming took off 2 bases at V and 9 bases at J, with 19 bases between the two ends. CDR3 coding DNA: TGTGCCAGCTCACCAAGGGATCGTGATTGGGAGAAAGCTTTCTTT. Translation gives CASSPRDRDWEKAFF.

This clone was detected only once. The DNA of the CDR3 is TGTGCCAGCAGCACCCGAAGGACTAGCGGGACTCACACCGGGGAGCTGTTTTTT. It codes for CASSTRRTSGTHTGELFF. The genes are TRBV7-2 and TRBJ2-2; 12 nucleotides align to TRBD2. The ends lost 5 bases at V and 3 bases at J; junction bases unmatched: 10. The CDR3 spans 18 residues. The germline CDR1 and CDR2 sequences are SGHTA and FQGNSA.

This chain links TRBV6-5 with TRBJ1-5; D remains ambiguous. This CDR3 region has 11 residues. The germline V gene encodes CDR1 MNHEY and CDR2 SVGAGI. V lost 8 bases, J lost 7 bases, and 9 bases lay in between. The DNA for the CDR3 is TGTGCCAGCGGGTTGGGCCAGCCCCAGCATTTT. Amino acids: CASGLGQPQHF.

The V gene is TRBV30, the J gene TRBJ2-1; 13 bases align to TRBD2. CDR1 is GTSNPN, CDR2 SVGIG, per germline (reference sequence). This CDR3 comprises 15 residues. V trimming: 4 bases; J trimming: 10 bases; junction bases outside the gene matches: 10. Here the CDR3 reads CAWTPLLAGGPEQFF. The CDR3 DNA is TGTGCCTGGACCCCACTACTAGCGGGAGGGCCGGAGCAGTTCTTC.

The chain uses TRBV11-3 and TRBJ2-1; a possible D gene is TRBD2 (5 bases). Trimming pared 8 bases from V and 5 bases from J, leaving 16 bases between. This CDR3 contains 14 residues. Germline V CDR1 and CDR2: SGHNT, YENEEA. CDR3 region: CASSPKGGHNEQFF. DNA for the CDR3: TGTGCCAGCTCTCCTAAGGGCGGGCACAATGAGCAGTTCTTC.

V usage is TRBV6-5 and J usage is TRBJ2-3; 7 bases fit TRBD2. The CDR3 has 15 amino acids. Per the germline V gene, CDR1 is MNHEY and CDR2 is SVGAGI. Germline trimming cut 2 bases from V and 4 bases from J; bases unmatched to any gene: 6. As DNA, the CDR3 is TGTGCCAGCAGTTACGGCCGGGAGGTCCCAGATACGCAGTATTTT. It specifies CASSYGREVPDTQYF.

The chain recombines TRBV6-1 with TRBJ2-7; no firm D call. Germline V CDR1 and CDR2: MNHNS, SASEGT. V lost 7 bases and J lost 2, with 9 bases in between. This CDR3 comprises 12 residues. CDR3 protein: CASITNPYEQYF. In DNA form, the CDR3 reads TGTGCCAGCATTACAAATCCCTACGAGCAGTACTTC.

CDR3 DNA: TGTGCCAGCAAGAGACTGCTCTACCAAGAGACCCAGTACTTC. Encoded protein: CASKRLLYQETQYF. The chain carries TRBV5-6 and TRBJ2-5; D remains unclear. V gave up 6 bases and J gave up 0 bases, with 12 bases separating them. Germline V gene data show CDR1 as SGHDT and CDR2 as YYEEEE. There are 14 residues in the CDR3.

V gene TRBV28 combines with J gene TRBJ2-5; 10 nucleotides line up with TRBD2. CDR1 MDHEN and CDR2 SYDVKM come from the germline V gene. This CDR3 contains 15 residues. The junction had 6 bases not matched to a gene; V was cut back by 3 bases and J by 5 bases. In DNA, the CDR3 is TGTGCCAGCAGTTTTCTAGCGGGAGTATTGGAGACCCAGTACTTC. The encoded protein is CASSFLAGVLETQYF.

V gene TRBV27 combines with J gene TRBJ1-3; 8 bases map to TRBD1. The CDR3 spans 14 residues. CDR1 and CDR2 from the germline V gene are MNHEY and SMNVEV (reference sequence). The V gene end was trimmed by 5 bases and the J gene end by 5 bases; junction bases not matched to a gene: 5. In nucleotides, the CDR3 is TGTGCCAGCAGTCCACAGGGGGGCAGAAACACCATATATTTT. Its translation: CASSPQGGRNTIYF.

The rearrangement joins TRBV28 to TRBJ2-7; D is uncertain. The ends were cut back, 3 bases at V and 0 bases at J, with 9 bases in the middle. The CDR3 runs to 14 residues. Germline loops: CDR1 MDHEN, CDR2 SYDVKM. CDR3 in DNA: TGTGCCAGCAGTTTCGGGTCCTTCTCCTACGAGCAGTACTTC. Amino acids: CASSFGSFSYEQYF.

In its sample, this clone was seen once. The rearrangement links TRBV11-2 to TRBJ1-1; possible D gene TRBD1, 5 bases. The CDR3 has 15 residues. CDR1 SGHAT and CDR2 FQNNGV come from the germline V gene. V lost 0 bases and J lost 4, with 12 bases in between. The CDR3 protein is CASSLDRGGRTEAFF. The CDR3 nucleotides are TGTGCCAGCAGCTTAGATCGCGGGGGTCGCACTGAAGCTTTCTTT.

The chain is built from TRBV19 and TRBJ2-7, with 10 bases that match TRBD2. Looked up from germline, CDR1 is LNHDA and CDR2 is SQIVND (reference sequence). V gave up 5 bases and J gave up 4 bases; unmatched junction bases: 8. The CDR3 sequence is 15 residues long. The CDR3, as DNA: TGTGCCAGTAGTTCCCGGGTAGCGGGAGGATACGAGCAGTACTTC. Translation: CASSSRVAGGYEQYF.

This rearrangement joins TRBV7-9 to TRBJ2-1, with 11 positions matching TRBD2. The CDR3 spans 17 residues. CDR1 is SEHNR, CDR2 FQNEAQ, per germline (reference sequence). Trimming cost V 5 bases and J 3 bases; bases outside gene matches: 9. In DNA, the CDR3 is TGTGCCAGCAGCCTAAACAGACTAGCGGGATACTACAATGAGCAGTTCTTC. Translation gives CASSLNRLAGYYNEQFF.

This rearrangement joins TRBV11-3 to TRBJ1-4, with 9 bases matching TRBD1. The length of the CDR3 is 17 residues. CDR1 is SGHNT and CDR2 is YENEEA in the germline V gene. V lost 3 bases and J lost 3; bases outside the gene matches: 8. The CDR3, as DNA: TGTGCCAGCAGCTTGAGACAGGGGGTGGCTCCTAATGAAAAACTGTTTTTT. It translates to CASSLRQGVAPNEKLFF. The variable domain in full, with the rest retrieved from reference TRBV11-3 and TRBJ1-4, is EAGVVQSPRYKIIEKKQPVAFWCNPISGHNTLYWYLQNLGQGPELLIRYENEEAVDDSQLPKDRFSAERLKGVDSTLKIQPAELGDSAVYLCASSLRQGVAPNEKLFFGSGTQLSVL.